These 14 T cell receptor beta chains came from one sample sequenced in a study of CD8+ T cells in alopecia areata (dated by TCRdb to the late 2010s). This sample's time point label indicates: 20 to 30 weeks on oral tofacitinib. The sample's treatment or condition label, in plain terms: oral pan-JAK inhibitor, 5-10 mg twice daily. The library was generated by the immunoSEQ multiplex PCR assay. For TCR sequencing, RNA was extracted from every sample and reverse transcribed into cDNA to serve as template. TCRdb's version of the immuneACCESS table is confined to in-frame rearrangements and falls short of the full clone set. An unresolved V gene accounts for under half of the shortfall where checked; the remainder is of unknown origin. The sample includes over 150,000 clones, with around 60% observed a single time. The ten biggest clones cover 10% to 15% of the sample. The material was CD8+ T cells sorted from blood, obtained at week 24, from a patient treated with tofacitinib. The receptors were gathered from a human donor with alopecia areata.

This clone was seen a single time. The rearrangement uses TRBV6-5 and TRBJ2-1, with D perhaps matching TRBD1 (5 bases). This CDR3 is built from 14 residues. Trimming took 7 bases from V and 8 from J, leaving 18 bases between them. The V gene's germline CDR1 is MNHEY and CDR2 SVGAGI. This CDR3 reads CASTNRSPRDEQFF. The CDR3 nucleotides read TGTGCCAGCACCAACAGGTCCCCACGGGATGAGCAGTTCTTC.

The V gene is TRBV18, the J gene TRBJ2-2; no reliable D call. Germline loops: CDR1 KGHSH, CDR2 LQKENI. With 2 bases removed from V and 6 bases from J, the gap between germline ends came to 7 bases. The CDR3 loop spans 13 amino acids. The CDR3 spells CASSPGKAGELFF. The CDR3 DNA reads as TGTGCCAGCTCACCAGGGAAGGCCGGGGAGCTGTTTTTT. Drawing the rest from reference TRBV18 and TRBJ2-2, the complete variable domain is NAGVMQNPRHLVRRRGQEARLRCSPMKGHSHVYWYRQLPEEGLKFMVYLQKENIIDESGMPKERFSAEFPKEGPSILRIQQVVRGDSAAYFCASSPGKAGELFFGEGSRLTVL.

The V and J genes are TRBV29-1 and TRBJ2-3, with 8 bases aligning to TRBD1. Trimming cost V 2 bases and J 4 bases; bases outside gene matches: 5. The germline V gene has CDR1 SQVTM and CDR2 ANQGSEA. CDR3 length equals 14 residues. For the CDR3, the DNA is TGCAGCGTTGAACTCGCAGGGGGCGCAGATACGCAGTATTTT. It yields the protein CSVELAGGADTQYF.

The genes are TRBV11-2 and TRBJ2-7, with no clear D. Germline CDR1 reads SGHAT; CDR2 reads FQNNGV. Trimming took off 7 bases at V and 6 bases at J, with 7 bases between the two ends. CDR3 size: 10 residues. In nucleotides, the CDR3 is TGTGCCAGCAAAGGGTCCGAGCAGTACTTC. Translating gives CASKGSEQYF.

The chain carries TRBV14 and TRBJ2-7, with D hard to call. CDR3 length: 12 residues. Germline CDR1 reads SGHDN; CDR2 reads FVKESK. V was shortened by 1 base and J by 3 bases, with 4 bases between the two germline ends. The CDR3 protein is CASSQVGYEQYF. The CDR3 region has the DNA TGTGCCAGCAGCCAAGTCGGCTACGAGCAGTACTTC.

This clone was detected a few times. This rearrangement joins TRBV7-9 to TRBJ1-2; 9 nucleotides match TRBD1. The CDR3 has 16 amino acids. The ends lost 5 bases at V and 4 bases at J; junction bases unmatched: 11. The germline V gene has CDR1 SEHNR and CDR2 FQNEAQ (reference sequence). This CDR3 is CASSGKGTGSSYGYTF. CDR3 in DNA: TGTGCCAGCAGCGGAAAAGGGACAGGGTCCTCCTATGGCTACACCTTC.

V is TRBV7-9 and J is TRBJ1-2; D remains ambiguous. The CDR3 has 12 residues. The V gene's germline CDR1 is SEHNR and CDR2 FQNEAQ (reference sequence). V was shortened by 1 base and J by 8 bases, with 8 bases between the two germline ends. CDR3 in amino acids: CASSLGLVGYTF. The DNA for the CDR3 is TGTGCCAGCAGCTTAGGCCTCGTAGGCTACACCTTC.

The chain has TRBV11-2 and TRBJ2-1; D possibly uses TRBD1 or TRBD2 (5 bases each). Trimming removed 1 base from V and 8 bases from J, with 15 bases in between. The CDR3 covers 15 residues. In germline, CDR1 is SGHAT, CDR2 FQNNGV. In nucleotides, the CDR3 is TGTGCCAGCAGCTTAGCAGGTCGGGGCATCCATGAGCAGTTCTTC. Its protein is CASSLAGRGIHEQFF.

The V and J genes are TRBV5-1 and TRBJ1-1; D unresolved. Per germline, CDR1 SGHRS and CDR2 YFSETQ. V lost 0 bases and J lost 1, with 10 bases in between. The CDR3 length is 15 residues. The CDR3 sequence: CASSLADGPNTEAFF. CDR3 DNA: TGCGCCAGCAGCTTGGCCGACGGGCCGAACACTGAAGCTTTCTTT.

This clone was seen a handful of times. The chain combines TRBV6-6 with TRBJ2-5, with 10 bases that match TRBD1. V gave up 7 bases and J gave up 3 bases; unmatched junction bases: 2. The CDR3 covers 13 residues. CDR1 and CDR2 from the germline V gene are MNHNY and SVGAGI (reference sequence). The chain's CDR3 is CASTDRGEETQYF. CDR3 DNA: TGTGCCAGCACGGACAGGGGGGAAGAGACCCAGTACTTC.

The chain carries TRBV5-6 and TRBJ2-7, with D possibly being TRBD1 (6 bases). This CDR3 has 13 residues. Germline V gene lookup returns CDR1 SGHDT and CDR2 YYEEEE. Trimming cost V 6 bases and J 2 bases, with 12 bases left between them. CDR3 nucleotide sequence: TGTGCCAGCACCCGACAGGAGACCTACGAGCAGTACTTC. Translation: CASTRQETYEQYF.

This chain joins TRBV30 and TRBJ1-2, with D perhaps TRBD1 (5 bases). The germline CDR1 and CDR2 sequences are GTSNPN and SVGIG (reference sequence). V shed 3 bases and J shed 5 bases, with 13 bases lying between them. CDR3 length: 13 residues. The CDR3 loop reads CAWSDSWGYGYTF. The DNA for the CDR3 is TGTGCCTGGAGCGATTCGTGGGGGTATGGCTACACCTTC.

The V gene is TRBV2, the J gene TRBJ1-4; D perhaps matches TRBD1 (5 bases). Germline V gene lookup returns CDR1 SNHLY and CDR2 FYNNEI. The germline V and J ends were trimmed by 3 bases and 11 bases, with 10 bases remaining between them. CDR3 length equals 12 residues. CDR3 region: CASSDGANKLFF. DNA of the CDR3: TGTGCCAGCAGTGACGGGGCCAACAAACTGTTTTTT.

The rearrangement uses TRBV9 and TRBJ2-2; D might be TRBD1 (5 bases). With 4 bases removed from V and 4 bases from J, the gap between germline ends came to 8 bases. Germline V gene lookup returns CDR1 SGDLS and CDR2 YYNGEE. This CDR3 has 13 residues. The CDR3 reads CASSTTATGELFF. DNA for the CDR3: TGTGCCAGCAGCACGACAGCCACCGGGGAGCTGTTTTTT.